Given below is one T cell receptor (beta chain) in context. These data are taken from a study of T-cell reconstitution after alpha-beta-depleted transplantation in children. The CDR3 is 15 amino acids. Germline V lookup: CDR1 MNHEY, CDR2 SVGAGI. V was pared by 5 bases and J by 4 bases, with 17 bases between. A library of TCRbeta sequences, prepared with unique molecular identifiers, was generated. TCRdb redid the calling of the PCR reads with MiXCR, one entry per CDR3 protein. The table records about 540,000 distinct CDR3 sequences, about a sixth of them present only once. Sequenced here: PBMCs from the stem cell graft donor, sampled from the stem cell graft. This TCR was recovered from a human donor who donated a stem cell graft to a child with acute lymphoblastic leukemia. The V call is TRBV6-5, the J call TRBJ1-2, with a possible D match to TRBD1 (5 bases). CDR3 sequence reads: CASSPTAGHLYGYTF. In nucleotides, the CDR3 is TGTGCCAGCAGTCCCACGGCTGGACACCTCTATGGCTACACCTTC.